Shown below are 23 T cell receptor beta chains from a single sample sequenced in a study of cytomegalovirus exposure and HLA in healthy donors. The PCR used 60 Vbeta and 13 Jbeta primers. Libraries were prepared by immunoSEQ multiplex PCR; TCRdb keeps only in-frame clonotypes and omits some of them. The sample carries around 230,000 clones, 80% to 90% recorded once. Sequenced input: PBMCs. The receptors shown here come from a girl aged 2-15 years in good health and CMV-seronegative.

This clone was seen only once. The chain is built from TRBV7-9 and TRBJ1-1; perhaps TRBD1 as D (5 bases). The germline V and J ends were trimmed by 5 bases and 7 bases, with 17 bases remaining between them. Germline V lookup: CDR1 SEHNR, CDR2 FQNEAQ (reference sequence). CDR3 length: 14 amino acids. The CDR3 protein is CASSPGEGADEAFF. CDR3 DNA sequence: TGTGCCAGCAGCCCTGGGGAAGGGGCTGATGAAGCTTTCTTT.

In this sample, this clone turned up a few times. The J gene is TRBJ2-5, the V gene TRBV5-1; D unresolved. This CDR3 has 11 residues. Germline V CDR1 and CDR2: SGHRS, YFSETQ. Trimming pared 3 bases from V and 7 bases from J, leaving 7 bases between. The CDR3 coding sequence is TGCGCCAGCAGCTCCCAATGGACCCAGTACTTC. Amino acids: CASSSQWTQYF.

V gene TRBV6-4 combines with J gene TRBJ2-1; D uncertain. Germline V gene lookup returns CDR1 MRHNA and CDR2 SNTAGT. The CDR3 length is 17 residues. Deletions cut 0 bases from V and 0 bases from J, with 12 bases between. The CDR3 DNA reads as TGTGCCAGCAGTGACTCGATCGGAGCGCGCTCCTACAATGAGCAGTTCTTC. Translated, it gives CASSDSIGARSYNEQFF.

The rearrangement links TRBV5-1 to TRBJ2-5, with a weak D call TRBD2 (5 bases). Germline V gene sequence: CDR1 SGHRS, CDR2 YFSETQ. Between the trimmed V and J ends, which lost 0 bases and 0 bases, there was a span of 12 bases. The CDR3 consists of 16 residues. CDR3 amino acids: CASSLGDYPYQETQYF. The CDR3 DNA is TGCGCCAGCAGCTTGGGTGACTACCCGTACCAAGAGACCCAGTACTTC.

A word on this clone: Other nucleotide sequences from this sample produce the same CDR3. J is TRBJ2-7 and V is TRBV4-1; D not certain. The V end was cut by 1 base, the J end by 1 base, with 5 bases between. Germline V gene data show CDR1 as MGHRA and CDR2 as YSYEKL. There are 13 residues in the CDR3. The CDR3 spells CASSQGLSYEQYF. In DNA form, the CDR3 reads TGCGCCAGCAGCCAAGGACTTTCCTACGAGCAGTACTTC.

The chain employs TRBV29-1 and TRBJ2-7, with 9 bases aligning to TRBD2. The CDR3 extends over 13 amino acids. Germline-derived CDR1 and CDR2 are SQVTM and ANQGSEA. The V and J ends lost 6 bases and 4 bases, in that order; junction bases with no gene match: 7. The CDR3 DNA sequence: TGCAGCGTATTCCTAGCGGGATCGTACGAGCAGTACTTC. Amino acids: CSVFLAGSYEQYF.

V and J are TRBV7-6 and TRBJ2-1, with 7 positions matching TRBD1. The germline V gene has CDR1 SGHVS and CDR2 FNYEAQ. After removal of 3 bases from V and 8 bases from J, the junction contained 10 bases not matched to a gene. This CDR3 contains 15 residues. This chain's CDR3 is CASSLDRRRSHEQFF. DNA of the CDR3: TGTGCCAGCAGCTTGGACAGGCGACGATCCCATGAGCAGTTCTTC.

The chain joins TRBV5-1 to TRBJ1-2, with 10 bases aligning to TRBD1. This CDR3 comprises 13 residues. V shed 4 bases, J shed 6 bases, and the junction held 3 bases outside the gene matches. The germline V gene encodes CDR1 SGHRS and CDR2 YFSETQ. CDR3 nucleotides: TGCGCCAGCAGCGCAGGGACAGGGGATGGCTACACCTTC. Protein sequence: CASSAGTGDGYTF. Full variable domain (missing parts from reference TRBV5-1 and TRBJ1-2): KAGVTQTPRYLIKTRGQQVTLSCSPISGHRSVSWYQQTPGQGLQFLFEYFSETQRNKGNFPGRFSGRQFSNSRSEMNVSTLELGDSALYLCASSAGTGDGYTFGSGTRLTVV.

Comments on this clone: Other DNA sequences in the same sample also yield this CDR3. The chain carries TRBV29-1 and TRBJ1-2; D might be TRBD1 (6 bases). Germline V gene data show CDR1 as SQVTM and CDR2 as ANQGSEA. This CDR3 comprises 11 residues. With 7 bases removed from V and 5 bases from J, the gap between germline ends came to 11 bases. As DNA, the CDR3 is TGCAGCGCCTTGGACAGTTATGGCTACACCTTC. Residues: CSALDSYGYTF.

The chain joins TRBV6-6 to TRBJ2-1; perhaps TRBD2 as D (5 bases). V gave up 2 bases and J gave up 9 bases, with 17 bases separating them. The germline CDR1 and CDR2 sequences are MNHNY and SVGAGI (reference sequence). The CDR3 covers 15 residues. CDR3 amino acids: CASSYEGVGRIEQFF. In DNA form, the CDR3 reads TGTGCCAGCAGTTACGAGGGTGTTGGGCGGATTGAGCAGTTCTTC.

This clone occurred once. The genes are TRBV5-1 and TRBJ1-1, with 8 bases lining up with TRBD1. Germline V gene lookup returns CDR1 SGHRS and CDR2 YFSETQ. V dropped 1 base and J dropped 3; count of bases not matched to a gene: 8. The CDR3 totals 16 residues. The CDR3 region is CASSLWTGSLDTEAFF. The CDR3, as DNA: TGCGCCAGCAGCTTGTGGACAGGGTCTCTTGACACTGAAGCTTTCTTT.

The rearrangement links TRBV10-3 to TRBJ1-5, with a tentative D call TRBD1 (6 bases). V gave up 2 bases and J gave up 9 bases, with 11 bases separating them. This CDR3 region has 13 residues. Germline assignment: CDR1 ENHRY and CDR2 SYGVKD. The CDR3 DNA reads TGTGCCATCAGTGAGGTCCTAGGGGGGCCCCAGCATTTT. It codes for CAISEVLGGPQHF.

Only a few counts were recorded for this clone. Written as DNA, the CDR3 is TGTGCCAGCAGCGCCGTACGATCGCGGGGCTATGGCTACACCTTC. Protein product: CASSAVRSRGYGYTF. The chain is built from TRBV9 and TRBJ1-2, with D unclear. V was trimmed by 3 bases and J by 4 bases, leaving 16 bases between them. Germline-derived CDR1 and CDR2 are SGDLS and YYNGEE. The CDR3 covers 15 residues.

This chain joins TRBV14 and TRBJ2-3, with 9 nucleotides matching TRBD2. The CDR3 runs 17 residues. V lost 3 bases and J lost 6; bases outside the gene matches: 13. The germline gives CDR1 SGHDN, CDR2 FVKESK. CDR3 sequence (DNA): TGTGCCAGCAGCCAGAATCCACTAGCGGGTCTTTGGGATACGCAGTATTTT. It specifies CASSQNPLAGLWDTQYF.

This chain uses TRBV10-3 with TRBJ2-7; TRBD2 aligns across 12 bases. Unmatched junction bases numbered 4, after V lost 6 bases and J lost 4 bases. The CDR3 has 14 residues. Germline loops: CDR1 ENHRY, CDR2 SYGVKD. In DNA, the CDR3 is TGTGCCATCAGCCTAGCGGGAGGGCCATACGAGCAGTACTTC. Amino acids: CAISLAGGPYEQYF.

V is TRBV4-1 and J is TRBJ2-7, with 7 bases identical to TRBD2. Unmatched junction bases numbered 12, after V lost 4 bases and J lost 6 bases. CDR1 MGHRA and CDR2 YSYEKL come from the germline V gene. There are 15 residues in the CDR3. The CDR3 nucleotides are TGCGCCAGCAGCCGCCAGCGGGAAGGTTCCCCCGAGCAGTACTTC. Translation gives CASSRQREGSPEQYF.

The rearrangement uses TRBV10-3 and TRBJ2-1; TRBD2 is a possible D gene (6 bases). V was cut by 3 bases and J by 10 bases, with 7 bases left in between. The CDR3 is made up of 11 amino acids. In germline, CDR1 is ENHRY, CDR2 SYGVKD. CDR3 protein: CAISDGGEQFF. CDR3 sequence (DNA): TGTGCCATCAGTGATGGGGGGGAGCAGTTCTTC.

This chain connects TRBV19 to TRBJ2-6, with 10 bases matching TRBD2. The CDR3 length is 23 residues. The V gene's germline CDR1 is LNHDA and CDR2 SQIVND (reference sequence). With 7 bases clipped from V and 1 base from J, the junction kept 25 bases outside the gene matches. The CDR3 loop is CASTPAAGRTSGPRWSGANVLTF. In DNA form, the CDR3 reads TGTGCCAGTACTCCCGCGGCGGGGCGGACTAGCGGTCCTCGGTGGTCTGGGGCCAACGTCCTGACTTTC.

V gene TRBV19 combines with J gene TRBJ2-1; TRBD2 agrees at 13 bases. The CDR3 is 16 amino acids. V trimming: 3 bases; J trimming: 6 bases; junction bases outside the gene matches: 5. Germline V gene sequence: CDR1 LNHDA, CDR2 SQIVND (reference sequence). CDR3: CASSIRTSGGSNEQFF. The CDR3 DNA follows: TGTGCCAGTAGTATTAGGACTAGCGGGGGATCCAATGAGCAGTTCTTC.

V usage is TRBV7-9 and J usage is TRBJ1-2; 9 bases line up with TRBD1. The CDR3 totals 14 residues. V gave up 2 bases and J gave up 7 bases; unmatched junction bases: 5. Germline CDR1 reads SEHNR; CDR2 reads FQNEAQ (reference sequence). The chain's CDR3 is CASSLSTGGGGYTF. Here the CDR3 DNA reads TGTGCCAGCAGCTTATCGACAGGGGGAGGTGGCTACACCTTC.

This clone was found a few times. The rearrangement links TRBV2 to TRBJ1-2; possibly TRBD1 for D (5 bases). Germline V lookup: CDR1 SNHLY, CDR2 FYNNEI. With 5 bases removed from V and 4 bases from J, the gap between germline ends came to 11 bases. This CDR3 is 13 amino acids long. CDR3 sequence (DNA): TGTGCCAGCAGTTCTCAGGGCCTCTATGGCTACACCTTC. Translation gives CASSSQGLYGYTF.

This clone has more than one count but fewer than ten. The gene calls are TRBV7-8 and TRBJ2-1; 10 positions agree with TRBD2. Germline assignment: CDR1 SGHVS and CDR2 FQNEAQ. Trimming cost V 5 bases and J 3 bases; bases outside gene matches: 4. The CDR3 loop spans 15 amino acids. The CDR3 region has the DNA TGTGCCAGCAGCCCCCTAGCGGGGGTCTACAATGAGCAGTTCTTC. Translated, it gives CASSPLAGVYNEQFF.

This rearrangement joins TRBV2 to TRBJ1-1; 8 nucleotides match TRBD1. Trimming cost V 6 bases and J 5 bases; bases outside gene matches: 5. This CDR3 region has 13 residues. Germline assignment: CDR1 SNHLY and CDR2 FYNNEI. The CDR3 DNA reads as TGTGCCAGCAGCACAGGGGGATATACTGAAGCTTTCTTT. It is translated as CASSTGGYTEAFF. The full variable domain, with the rest looked up from reference TRBV2 and TRBJ1-1, is EPEVTQTPSHQVTQMGQEVILRCVPISNHLYFYWYRQILGQKVEFLVSFYNNEISEKSEIFDDQFSVERPDGSNFTLKIRSTKLEDSAMYFCASSTGGYTEAFFGQGTRLTVV.